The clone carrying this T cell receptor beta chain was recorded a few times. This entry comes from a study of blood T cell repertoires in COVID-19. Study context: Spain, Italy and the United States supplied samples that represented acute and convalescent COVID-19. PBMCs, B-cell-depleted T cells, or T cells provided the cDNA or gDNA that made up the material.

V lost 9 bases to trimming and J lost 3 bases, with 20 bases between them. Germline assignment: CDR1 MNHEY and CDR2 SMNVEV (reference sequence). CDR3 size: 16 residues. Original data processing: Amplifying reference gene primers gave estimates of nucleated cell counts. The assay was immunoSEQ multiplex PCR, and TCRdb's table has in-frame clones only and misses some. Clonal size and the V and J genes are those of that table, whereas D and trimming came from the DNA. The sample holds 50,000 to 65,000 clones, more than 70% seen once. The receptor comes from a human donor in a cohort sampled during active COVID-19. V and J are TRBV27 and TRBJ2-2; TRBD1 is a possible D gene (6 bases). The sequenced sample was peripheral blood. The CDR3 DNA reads TGTGCCAGAGGGCGACGGGACAAAATATACACCGGGGAGCTGTTTTTT. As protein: CARGRRDKIYTGELFF.